This entry is about one TCR beta chain. Isolated RNA was reverse transcribed in full, so expressed TCRB transcripts were sequenced. Profiling relied on immunoSEQ multiplex PCR, and the TCRdb table lists in-frame clones only, not all of them. Of around 170,000 clones listed, less than 9.5% are singletons. This record comes from a study of beta chain features in type 1 diabetes. The clonotype originates from a woman in her late teens or twenties in good health. The sample consisted of central memory CD4+ T cells from blood.

The CDR3 loop is CASSSEDGYTF. The DNA of the CDR3 is TGTGCCAGCAGTTCCGAGGATGGCTACACCTTC. The chain uses TRBV28 and TRBJ1-2; D is uncertain. V shed 4 bases and J shed 6 bases, with 6 bases lying between them. The germline V gene encodes CDR1 MDHEN and CDR2 SYDVKM. The CDR3 totals 11 residues.